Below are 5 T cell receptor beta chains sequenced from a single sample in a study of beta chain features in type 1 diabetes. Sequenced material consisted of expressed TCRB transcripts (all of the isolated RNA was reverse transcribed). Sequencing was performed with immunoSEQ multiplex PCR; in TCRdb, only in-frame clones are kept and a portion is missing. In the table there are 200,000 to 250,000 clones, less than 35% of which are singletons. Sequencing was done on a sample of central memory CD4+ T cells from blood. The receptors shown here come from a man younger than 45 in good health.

Here the CDR3 DNA reads TGTGCTAGTGGTTTGTACAGTTCCAATGAGCAGTTCTTC. Its protein product is CASGLYSSNEQFF. V is TRBV12-5 and J is TRBJ2-1; the D is unclear. This CDR3 has 13 amino acids. The germline V and J ends were trimmed by 2 bases and 6 bases, with 8 bases remaining between them. CDR1 and CDR2 (germline): LGHNT, FRNRAP.

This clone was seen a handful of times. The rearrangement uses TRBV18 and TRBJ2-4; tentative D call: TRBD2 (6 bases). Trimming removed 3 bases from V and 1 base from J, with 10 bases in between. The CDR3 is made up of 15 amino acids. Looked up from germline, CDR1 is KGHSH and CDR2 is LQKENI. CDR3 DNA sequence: TGTGCCAGCTCACCGTTAGCGGCGGCCAAAAACATTCAGTACTTC. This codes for CASSPLAAAKNIQYF.

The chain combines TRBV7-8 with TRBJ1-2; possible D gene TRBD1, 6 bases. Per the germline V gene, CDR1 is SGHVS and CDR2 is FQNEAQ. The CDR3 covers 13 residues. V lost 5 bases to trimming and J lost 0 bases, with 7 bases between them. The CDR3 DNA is TGTGCCAGCAGCCGGGACACTAACTATGGCTACACCTTC. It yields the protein CASSRDTNYGYTF. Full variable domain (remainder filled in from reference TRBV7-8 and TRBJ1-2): GAGVSQSPRYKVAKRGQDVALRCDPISGHVSLFWYQQALGQGPEFLTYFQNEAQLDKSGLPSDRFFAERPEGSVSTLKIQRTQQEDSAVYLCASSRDTNYGYTFGSGTRLTVV.

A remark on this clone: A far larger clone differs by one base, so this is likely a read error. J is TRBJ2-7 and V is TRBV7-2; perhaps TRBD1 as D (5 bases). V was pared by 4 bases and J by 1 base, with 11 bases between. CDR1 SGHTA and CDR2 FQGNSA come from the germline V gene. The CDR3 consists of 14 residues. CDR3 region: CASSSTRASYEQYF. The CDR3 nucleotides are TGTGCCAGCAGCTCCACCAGGGCATCCTACGAGCAGTACTTC.

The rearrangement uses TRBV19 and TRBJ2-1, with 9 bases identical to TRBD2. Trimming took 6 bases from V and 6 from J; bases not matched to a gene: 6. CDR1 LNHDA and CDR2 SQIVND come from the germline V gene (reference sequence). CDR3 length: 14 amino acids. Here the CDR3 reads CASSPGLARNEQFF. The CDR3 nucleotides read TGTGCCAGTAGCCCGGGACTAGCCCGCAATGAGCAGTTCTTC.